The rows below give T cell receptor beta chains drawn from one sample of a study of T-cell memory formation after mild COVID-19. TCRdb fed the 5' RACE reads into MiXCR, producing one record per CDR3 protein. This table holds 250,000 or so distinct CDR3 sequences, 18% found once. Sequenced: PBMCs or a T cell subset sorted from them (not recorded which). Source of these receptors: a man between 18 and 35 years old who had mild COVID-19 (a few samples of this study predate the infection). Cell type and time point are not known. Both conserved end residues are part of each CDR3.

>TRBV4-1|TRBJ2-7
CASSPSGARSDEQYF
>TRBV20-1|TRBJ1-2
CSAMPLGYEGYTF
>TRBV7-9|TRBJ1-2
CASSLGGTRGYTF
>TRBV20-1|TRBJ1-1
CSARDPQGRVEAFF
>TRBV7-2|TRBJ1-2
CASSIPTGPSYGYTF
>TRBV7-3|TRBJ2-1
CASSVGTSNEQFF
>TRBV29-1|TRBJ2-5
CSVSSPTGTEETQYF
>TRBV19|TRBJ2-3
CASAASNSDTQYF
>TRBV5-6|TRBJ2-3
CASSETSGGATDTQYF
>TRBV6-5|TRBJ1-1
CASSYSIPAETEAFF
>TRBV24-1|TRBJ2-1
CATSDSDREVFF
>TRBV6-5|TRBJ1-2
CASSYYPGQGYGYTF
>TRBV10-3|TRBJ2-3
CATLGASTDTQYF
>TRBV7-8|TRBJ1-1
CATRRGTGENTEAFF
>TRBV11-2|TRBJ2-1
CASKPARGPTYNEQFF
>TRBV28|TRBJ2-2
CASSSLFRRELFF
>TRBV6-2/TRBV6-3|TRBJ2-7
CASSYFGGQDYEQYF
>TRBV7-2|TRBJ2-3
CASSAYPDTQYF
>TRBV5-1|TRBJ2-1
CASSGGQGSGDEQFF
>TRBV6-5|TRBJ2-3
CASSYFVGDTQYF
>TRBV14|TRBJ2-7
CASSPRPRLSEQYF
>TRBV10-1|TRBJ2-1
CASSESITSGRYNEQFF
>TRBV9|TRBJ2-5
CASSVELAPQETQYF
>TRBV5-1|TRBJ2-1
CASSSTSGGLGEQFF
>TRBV10-3|TRBJ2-3
CAISPPNTDTQYF
>TRBV7-2|TRBJ2-6
CASSKGHRGANVLTF
>TRBV12-3/TRBV12-4|TRBJ1-2
CASTPRGVTDGYTF
>TRBV14|TRBJ2-7
CASSQEGRGTYEQYF
>TRBV6-5|TRBJ2-3
CASSPRTSGGVTDTQYF
>TRBV7-9|TRBJ2-3
CASSLGTTADTQYF
>TRBV9|TRBJ2-7
CASSVAPGEVYEQYF
>TRBV29-1|TRBJ2-5
CSVEDRGETQYF
>TRBV7-2|TRBJ1-2
CASSATWGRAGYTF
>TRBV4-3|TRBJ2-3
CASSPHPSGGRGDTQYF
>TRBV7-9|TRBJ2-5
CASGLGGETQYF
>TRBV7-9|TRBJ2-1
CASSPRTSGDNEQFF
>TRBV28|TRBJ2-7
CASLGFTGSYEQYF
>TRBV9|TRBJ1-1
CASSVGVETEAFF
>TRBV7-6|TRBJ2-3
CASSLSRGLVGTQYF
>TRBV5-6|TRBJ2-7
CASSLLSRREQYF
>TRBV29-1|TRBJ1-1
CSVPGGGQDTEAFF
>TRBV12-3/TRBV12-4|TRBJ2-5
CASSTTGQETQYF
>TRBV5-1|TRBJ2-1
CASSLQPGEQFF
>TRBV4-3|TRBJ2-7
CASSQDRQGARYEQYF
>TRBV2|TRBJ2-5
CASIGLALETQYF
>TRBV7-8|TRBJ1-3
CASSSRSSGNTIYF
>TRBV3-1|TRBJ2-1
CASSHDWGRGRYNEQFF
>TRBV18|TRBJ1-5
CASSLDRGHQQPQHF
>TRBV4-2|TRBJ1-2
CASSPPDRAGFYGYTF
>TRBV4-2|TRBJ2-2
CASTLGGELFF
>TRBV7-2|TRBJ2-3
CASSRPGSAYTDTQYF
>TRBV9|TRBJ2-1
CASGSRTSGYNEQFF
>TRBV9|TRBJ2-1
CASSLRIEGWGNEQFF